The 17 T cell receptor beta chains in this list originate from one sample, sequenced in a study of post-analysis software for immune sequencing data. General study results and limits: Controls showed lower frequencies than patients for roughly 5 TRBV segments, and TRBV5-6, TRBV5-1 and TRBV20-1 were among these.

Unique molecular identifiers were built into the TCR beta cDNA libraries. TCRdb re-analysed the PCR reads in MiXCR, keeping a single row per CDR3 protein. The sample has hundreds of thousands of distinct CDR3 sequences; about 32% are singletons. What these receptors recognize is not known. Sequencing was done on a sample of blood. These receptors originate from a girl aged 5 to 17 with multiple sclerosis.

This clonotype was detected only a few times. The rearrangement joins TRBV6-5 to TRBJ2-7; the D call may be TRBD1 or TRBD2 (7 bases each). Trimming stripped 6 bases from V and 0 bases from J, with 18 bases between. This CDR3 spans 16 amino acids. Germline V gives CDR1 MNHEY, CDR2 SVGAGI. CDR3 in DNA: TGTGCCAGCAGCCGGGGGGACGCAGGGGGCTCCTACGAGCAGTACTTC. Translation: CASSRGDAGGSYEQYF.

The chain joins TRBV5-1 to TRBJ2-1, with 7 bases aligning to TRBD1. The CDR3 extends over 16 amino acids. Germline CDR1 and CDR2: SGHRS and YFSETQ. V was clipped by 4 bases and J by 2 bases; unmatched bases: 9. The CDR3 DNA is TGCGCCAGCAGCCTAGGGGGCCCGAGCCCCTACAATGAGCAGTTCTTC. It specifies CASSLGGPSPYNEQFF.

The chain employs TRBV6-5 and TRBJ1-5; D not resolved. The CDR3 runs to 14 residues. The V end lost 2 bases, the J end lost 2 bases, and 7 bases lay between the germline ends. CDR1 is MNHEY, CDR2 SVGAGI, per germline. CDR3 in amino acids: CASSYVPGNQPQHF. In DNA form, the CDR3 reads TGTGCCAGCAGTTACGTTCCGGGCAATCAGCCCCAGCATTTT.

This chain links TRBV28 with TRBJ2-3; 9 bases map to TRBD1. Per the germline V gene, CDR1 is MDHEN and CDR2 is SYDVKM. V dropped 2 bases and J dropped 5; count of bases not matched to a gene: 5. The CDR3 contains 15 residues. DNA of the CDR3: TGTGCCAGCAGTTTAGCGGGACAGGGAAGAGATACGCAGTATTTT. Encoded protein: CASSLAGQGRDTQYF.

This clonotype came up a few times. This chain joins TRBV5-5 and TRBJ1-4, with D uncertain. Germline assignment: CDR1 SGHKS and CDR2 YYEKEE (reference sequence). The length of the CDR3 is 16 residues. V lost 5 bases to trimming and J lost 0 bases, with 14 bases between them. The CDR3 DNA is TGTGCCAGCAGGCCCAAACGGGTTGCAACTAATGAAAAACTGTTTTTT. Residues: CASRPKRVATNEKLFF.

This rearrangement joins TRBV5-1 to TRBJ2-2; TRBD1 matches at 8 bases. The CDR3 is 16 residues long. Germline CDR1 SGHRS, CDR2 YFSETQ. Trimming at V came to 3 bases and at J to 1 base, leaving 5 bases not matched to a gene. The CDR3 DNA sequence: TGCGCCAGCAGCTCTACCGGACAGGGGAACACCGGGGAGCTGTTTTTT. Translated: CASSSTGQGNTGELFF.

V usage is TRBV15 and J usage is TRBJ1-5; 8 nucleotides agree with TRBD1. CDR3 size: 12 residues. Per the germline V gene, CDR1 is LNHNV and CDR2 is YYDKDF (reference sequence). The V gene end was trimmed by 8 bases and the J gene end by 6 bases; junction bases not matched to a gene: 3. The CDR3 region is CATRQGIQPQHF. The CDR3, as DNA: TGTGCCACCCGACAGGGGATTCAGCCCCAGCATTTT.

This clonotype has only a few counts. This chain links TRBV14 with TRBJ2-1; D remains unclear. Germline CDR1 and CDR2: SGHDN and FVKESK. Trimming removed 3 bases from V and 15 bases from J, with 18 bases in between. The CDR3 runs 13 residues. The CDR3 sequence is CASSHPATYNVFF. CDR3 DNA: TGTGCCAGCAGCCACCCCGCAACCTACAATGTGTTCTTC.

The chain uses TRBV21-1 and TRBJ2-1; the table gives TRBD2 as D, unverified against the DNA. TRBV21-1 is assigned pseudogene status. There are 22 residues in the CDR3. The CDR3 sequence is CASSKLRGLAGVGVAGVNEQFF. CDR3 nucleotides: TGTGCCAGCAGCAAATTGCGGGGGCTAGCGGGAGTCGGGGTAGCGGGAGTCAATGAGCAGTTCTTC.

The V call is TRBV14, the J call TRBJ1-1, with D unclear. V lost 7 bases and J 8 bases, leaving 5 bases between the germline ends. The CDR3 sequence is 9 residues long. Germline V gives CDR1 SGHDN, CDR2 FVKESK. Here the CDR3 DNA reads TGTGCCAGCAATGGCGAAGCTTTCTTT. Translated: CASNGEAFF. The whole variable domain, remainder taken from reference TRBV14 and TRBJ1-1, is EAGVTQFPSHSVIEKGQTVTLRCDPISGHDNLYWYRRVMGKEIKFLLHFVKESKQDESGMPNNRFLAERTGGTYSTLKVQPAELEDSGVYFCASNGEAFFGQGTRLTVV.

This clonotype was found many times. The rearrangement links TRBV20-1 to TRBJ2-1, with 11 bases matching TRBD2. This CDR3 region has 17 residues. V gave up 2 bases and J gave up 0 bases; unmatched junction bases: 6. Per germline, CDR1 DFQATT and CDR2 SNEGSKA (reference sequence). CDR3 nucleotides: TGCAGTGCTAGAAGGCTAGCGGGGGGCAGCTCCTACAATGAGCAGTTCTTC. This translates into CSARRLAGGSSYNEQFF.

The chain employs TRBV9 and TRBJ2-3; D is unresolved. V gave up 0 bases and J gave up 3 bases, with 14 bases separating them. The CDR3 sequence is 16 residues long. CDR1 is SGDLS, CDR2 YYNGEE, per germline. CDR3: CASSVVHSSSTDTQYF. The CDR3 DNA sequence: TGTGCCAGCAGCGTAGTCCATAGTAGTAGTACAGATACGCAGTATTTT.

This clonotype appeared a few times. The chain uses TRBV7-9 and TRBJ2-5; the D is unclear. V dropped 1 base and J dropped 1 base, with 10 bases sitting between them. Germline lookup yields CDR1 SEHNR and CDR2 FQNEAQ (reference sequence). The CDR3 consists of 15 residues. The CDR3 DNA is TGTGCCAGCAGCTTAGTAGCCAGTACCCAAGAGACCCAGTACTTC. This translates into CASSLVASTQETQYF. The complete variable domain, with remaining parts taken from reference TRBV7-9 and TRBJ2-5, reads DTGVSQNPRHKITKRGQNVTFRCDPISEHNRLYWYRQTLGQGPEFLTYFQNEAQLEKSRLLSDRFSAERPKGSFSTLEIQRTEQGDSAMYLCASSLVASTQETQYFGPGTRLLVL.

In its sample, this clonotype was seen a few times. The rearrangement links TRBV27 to TRBJ2-1; D tentatively reads TRBD1 or TRBD2 (6 bases each). The V and J ends lost 1 base and 5 bases respectively, with 18 bases between them. The CDR3 is 17 amino acids. CDR1 MNHEY and CDR2 SMNVEV come from the germline V gene (reference sequence). CDR3 sequence (DNA): TGTGCCAGCAGTTTATTCTCCTCCGGGGGCGTACACAATGAGCAGTTCTTC. This sequence encodes CASSLFSSGGVHNEQFF.

This chain joins TRBV24-1 and TRBJ2-7; the match to TRBD1 covers 12 bases. The J call may be in error: the DNA end matches TRBJ2-5 better. The germline V gene encodes CDR1 KGHDR and CDR2 SFDVKD. This CDR3 contains 16 residues. This CDR3 is CATSDAGTGGWETQYF. The CDR3 region has the DNA TGTGCCACCAGTGACGCCGGGACAGGGGGCTGGGAGACCCAGTACTTC.

This clonotype was recorded a few times. The chain has TRBV6-2 or TRBV6-3 and TRBJ2-2; 7 nucleotides agree with TRBD1. This CDR3 is 14 amino acids long. After removal of 10 bases from V and 0 bases from J, the junction contained 5 bases not matched to a gene. CDR1 and CDR2 (germline): MNHEY, SVGEGT. In DNA, the CDR3 is TGTGCCACCAACACAGGGGCGAACACCGGGGAGCTGTTTTTT. Protein sequence: CATNTGANTGELFF.

The V call is TRBV27, the J call TRBJ2-3; TRBD2 might be the D (6 bases). This CDR3 is built from 17 residues. Germline V CDR1 and CDR2: MNHEY, SMNVEV (reference sequence). V dropped 4 bases and J dropped 4 bases, with 21 bases sitting between them. As DNA, the CDR3 is TGTGCCAGCAGTTCGCTCTCACGCGGGGCCGCACCAGATACGCAGTATTTT. Amino acids: CASSSLSRGAAPDTQYF.